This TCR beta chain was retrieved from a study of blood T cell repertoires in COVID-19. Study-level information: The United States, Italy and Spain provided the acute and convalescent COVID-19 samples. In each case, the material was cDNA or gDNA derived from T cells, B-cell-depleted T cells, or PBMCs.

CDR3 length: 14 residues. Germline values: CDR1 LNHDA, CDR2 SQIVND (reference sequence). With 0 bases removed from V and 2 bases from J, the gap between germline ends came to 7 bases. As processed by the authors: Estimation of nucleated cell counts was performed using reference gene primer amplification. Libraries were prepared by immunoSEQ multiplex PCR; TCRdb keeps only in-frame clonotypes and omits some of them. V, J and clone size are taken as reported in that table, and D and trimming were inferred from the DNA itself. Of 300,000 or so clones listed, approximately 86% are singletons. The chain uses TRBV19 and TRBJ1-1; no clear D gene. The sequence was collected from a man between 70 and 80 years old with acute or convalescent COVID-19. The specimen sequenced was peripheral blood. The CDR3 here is CASSIEVGNTEAFF. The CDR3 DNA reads TGTGCCAGTAGTATAGAAGTCGGTAACACTGAAGCTTTCTTT.